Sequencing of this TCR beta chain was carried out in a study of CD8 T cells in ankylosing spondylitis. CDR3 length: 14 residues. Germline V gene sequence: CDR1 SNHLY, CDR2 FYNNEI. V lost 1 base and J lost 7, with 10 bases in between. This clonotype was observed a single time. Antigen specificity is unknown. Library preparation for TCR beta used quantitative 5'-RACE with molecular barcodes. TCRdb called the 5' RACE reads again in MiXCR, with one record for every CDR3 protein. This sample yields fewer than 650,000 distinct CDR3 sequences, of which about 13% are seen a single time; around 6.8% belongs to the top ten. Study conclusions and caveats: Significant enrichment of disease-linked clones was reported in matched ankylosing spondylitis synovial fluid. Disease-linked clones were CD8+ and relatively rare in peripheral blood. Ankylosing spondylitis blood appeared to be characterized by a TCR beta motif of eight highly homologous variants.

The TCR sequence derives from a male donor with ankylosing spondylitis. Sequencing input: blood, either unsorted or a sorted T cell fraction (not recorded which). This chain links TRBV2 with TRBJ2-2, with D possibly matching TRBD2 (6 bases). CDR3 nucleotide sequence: TGTGCCAGCAGTGAAGAGGGACTGGGCGGGGAGCTGTTTTTT. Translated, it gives CASSEEGLGGELFF.